Following are 31 T cell receptor beta chains from one sample sequenced in a study of cytomegalovirus exposure and HLA in healthy donors. With 60 Vbeta and 13 Jbeta primers, the PCR was carried out. Assay used: immunoSEQ multiplex PCR; TCRdb lists only in-frame clones, some missing. This table has 150,000 to 200,000 clones, around 86% appearing once. Source material: PBMCs. The origin of the receptors is a middle-aged man in good health and CMV-seropositive.

The chain links TRBV5-1 to TRBJ2-7, with TRBD2 matching over 7 bases. Germline CDR1 and CDR2: SGHRS and YFSETQ. V gave up 5 bases and J gave up 2 bases; unmatched junction bases: 10. This CDR3 is built from 15 residues. CDR3: CASRLVAGTTYEQYF. CDR3 bases: TGCGCCAGCAGACTTGTAGCGGGCACTACCTACGAGCAGTACTTC.

The rearrangement uses TRBV5-4 and TRBJ1-1; 9 nucleotides match TRBD1. V shed 5 bases, J shed 4 bases, and the junction held 6 bases outside the gene matches. The length of the CDR3 is 14 residues. Germline V CDR1 and CDR2: SGHNT, YYREEE (reference sequence). The chain's CDR3 is CASRRDRGTTEAFF. The CDR3 DNA sequence: TGTGCCAGCAGGCGAGACAGGGGGACCACTGAAGCTTTCTTT.

The chain carries TRBV30 and TRBJ2-5; possibly TRBD1 for D (6 bases). The CDR3 sequence is 15 residues long. V was cut by 2 bases and J by 0 bases, with 13 bases left in between. Germline values: CDR1 GTSNPN, CDR2 SVGIG (reference sequence). The CDR3 here is CAWSSGGPYQETQYF. The CDR3 bases are TGTGCCTGGAGTTCTGGGGGCCCGTACCAAGAGACCCAGTACTTC.

Of note for this clone: An end of the junction differs from the germline gene, which may be a read error. The chain couples TRBV30 to TRBJ2-3, with a possible D match to TRBD2 (5 bases). CDR1 is GTSNPN, CDR2 SVGIG, per germline (reference sequence). This CDR3 is 13 amino acids long. Written as DNA, the CDR3 is TGCGCCAGTCAAAGCGGCAGCACAGATACGCAGTATTTT. This translates into CASQSGSTDTQYF.

V gene TRBV29-1 combines with J gene TRBJ1-1; a weak D match, TRBD1 (5 bases). Deletions cut 6 bases from V and 7 bases from J, with 21 bases between. The CDR3 loop spans 14 amino acids. The V gene's germline CDR1 is SQVTM and CDR2 ANQGSEA. CDR3 in amino acids: CSVLPTQGGFEAFF. CDR3 bases: TGCAGCGTGCTCCCGACGCAGGGAGGTTTTGAAGCTTTCTTT.

The chain couples TRBV13 to TRBJ1-2; 9 bases line up with TRBD1. This CDR3 comprises 18 residues. V gave up 3 bases and J gave up 7 bases; unmatched junction bases: 18. CDR1 PRHDT and CDR2 FYEKMQ come from the germline V gene (reference sequence). The CDR3 bases are TGTGCCAGCAGCTTCCGGGGGACAGGGCGGAAGGCGAACCGTGGCTACACCTTC. Translated: CASSFRGTGRKANRGYTF.

The chain joins TRBV19 to TRBJ1-5; maybe TRBD1 (6 bases). Trimming left V 1 base short and J 3 bases short, with 13 bases between. CDR1 is LNHDA, CDR2 SQIVND, per germline (reference sequence). This CDR3 region has 16 residues. The CDR3 loop is CASSIGGPVDNQPQHF. The CDR3 nucleotides are TGTGCCAGTAGTATAGGGGGGCCAGTGGACAATCAGCCCCAGCATTTT. Full variable domain (missing parts from reference TRBV19 and TRBJ1-5): DGGITQSPKYLFRKEGQNVTLSCEQNLNHDAMYWYRQDPGQGLRLIYYSQIVNDFQKGDIAEGYSVSREKKESFPLTVTSAQKNPTAFYLCASSIGGPVDNQPQHFGDGTRLSIL.

The sample holds a few counts of this clone. This sequence joins TRBV18 and TRBJ1-2; no definite D call. The V gene lost 3 bases and the J gene lost 6 bases, with 14 bases spanning the gap. Germline-derived CDR1 and CDR2 are KGHSH and LQKENI. The CDR3 has 14 amino acids. The CDR3 bases are TGTGCCAGCTCACCCCTGGGCGGGTTCGATGGCTACACCTTC. Its translation is CASSPLGGFDGYTF.

This clone was seen just once. V gene TRBV29-1 combines with J gene TRBJ1-2, with D possibly TRBD1 on 6 matching bases. CDR1 is SQVTM, CDR2 ANQGSEA, per germline. V dropped 7 bases and J dropped 0 bases, with 12 bases sitting between them. The CDR3 loop spans 13 amino acids. The CDR3 DNA is TGCAGCGGGGGGCCAGGGACTAACTATGGCTACACCTTC. Translation gives CSGGPGTNYGYTF.

The chain uses TRBV5-4 and TRBJ2-1; TRBD1 is a possible D gene (6 bases). The germline V gene has CDR1 SGHNT and CDR2 YYREEE (reference sequence). Deletions cut 3 bases from V and 8 bases from J, with 24 bases between. The CDR3 loop spans 17 amino acids. The DNA of the CDR3 is TGTGCCAGCAGCTCGACTTCAGGGGAGTTTCTTACCGATGAGCAGTTCTTC. Its protein is CASSSTSGEFLTDEQFF.

The V call is TRBV19, the J call TRBJ1-1, with a weak D call TRBD1 (6 bases). CDR1 LNHDA and CDR2 SQIVND come from the germline V gene (reference sequence). V lost 10 bases and J 0 bases, leaving 18 bases between the germline ends. The CDR3 consists of 15 residues. The CDR3 here is CATLHTDSMNTEAFF. In DNA form, the CDR3 reads TGTGCCACCCTTCACACGGACAGCATGAACACTGAAGCTTTCTTT. Supplemented by reference TRBV19 and TRBJ1-1, the full variable domain reads DGGITQSPKYLFRKEGQNVTLSCEQNLNHDAMYWYRQDPGQGLRLIYYSQIVNDFQKGDIAEGYSVSREKKESFPLTVTSAQKNPTAFYLCATLHTDSMNTEAFFGQGTRLTVV.

The chain employs TRBV5-1 and TRBJ1-1; possible D gene TRBD1, 6 bases. Trimming removed 2 bases at V and 7 bases at J, with 9 bases between. Germline CDR1 reads SGHRS; CDR2 reads YFSETQ. The CDR3 has 12 residues. In DNA form, the CDR3 reads TGCGCCAGCAGCTTACAGGGTATTGAAGCTTTCTTT. It is translated as CASSLQGIEAFF.

In DNA form, the CDR3 reads TGTGCCAGCGGCTACGGGGGGTTTGAAGGCAATCAGCCCCAGCATTTT. Residues: CASGYGGFEGNQPQHF. The chain recombines TRBV2 with TRBJ1-5, with D tentatively TRBD1 (5 bases). This CDR3 contains 16 residues. Germline V CDR1 and CDR2: SNHLY, FYNNEI. Trimming left V 8 bases short and J 2 bases short, with 19 bases between.

The chain uses TRBV28 and TRBJ2-1; TRBD2 matches at 11 bases. CDR3 length equals 17 residues. The J segment lost 6 bases and the V segment lost 5 bases, leaving 12 bases of the junction unmatched. Germline V CDR1 and CDR2: MDHEN, SYDVKM. In DNA, the CDR3 is TGTGCCAGCAGTCCCTGGATAGCGGGAGGGGGGGGCAATGAGCAGTTCTTC. Encoded protein: CASSPWIAGGGGNEQFF. The full variable domain, rest sourced from reference TRBV28 and TRBJ2-1, is DVKVTQSSRYLVKRTGEKVFLECVQDMDHENMFWYRQDPGLGLRLIYFSYDVKMKEKGDIPEGYSVSREKKERFSLILESASTNQTSMYLCASSPWIAGGGGNEQFFGPGTRLTVL.

The CDR3: CASSLGQEGTDTQYF. The CDR3 DNA follows: TGTGCCAGCAGTTTAGGACAGGAGGGCACAGATACGCAGTATTTT. The chain links TRBV27 to TRBJ2-3, with 7 positions matching TRBD1. The V segment lost 2 bases and the J segment 1 base; nucleotides outside the gene matches: 3. From germline, CDR1 is MNHEY and CDR2 SMNVEV (reference sequence). CDR3 length: 15 amino acids.

This chain connects TRBV19 to TRBJ2-2; 9 nucleotides align to TRBD1. Per the germline V gene, CDR1 is LNHDA and CDR2 is SQIVND (reference sequence). V shed 5 bases, J shed 3 bases, and the junction held 10 bases outside the gene matches. The CDR3 is 17 amino acids. CDR3 sequence: CASSYVSGTGHTGELFF. CDR3 DNA sequence: TGTGCCAGTAGTTATGTCTCCGGGACAGGGCACACCGGGGAGCTGTTTTTT.

About this clone: This sample includes further DNA sequences coding for the same CDR3. CDR3 sequence (DNA): TGTGCCAGCAGCGTAGTTACTAGCGGGAACACCGGGGAGCTGTTTTTT. This gives the protein CASSVVTSGNTGELFF. This rearrangement joins TRBV9 to TRBJ2-2, with 8 bases identical to TRBD2. The length of the CDR3 is 16 residues. V dropped 0 bases and J dropped 1; count of bases not matched to a gene: 2. CDR1 SGDLS and CDR2 YYNGEE come from the germline V gene. Combining the CDR3 with reference TRBV9 and TRBJ2-2 gives the whole variable domain DSGVTQTPKHLITATGQRVTLRCSPRSGDLSVYWYQQSLDQGLQFLIQYYNGEERAKGNILERFSAQQFPDLHSELNLSSLELGDSALYFCASSVVTSGNTGELFFGEGSRLTVL.

Only one count was recorded for this clone. CDR3 protein: CASSELAGGNNEQFF. The DNA for the CDR3 is TGTGCCAGCAGCGAACTAGCGGGGGGCAACAATGAGCAGTTCTTC. The J gene is TRBJ2-1, the V gene TRBV14; TRBD2 agrees at 12 bases. The ends lost 5 bases at V and 5 bases at J; junction bases unmatched: 4. The length of the CDR3 is 15 residues. Germline lookup yields CDR1 SGHDN and CDR2 FVKESK.

The rearrangement joins TRBV28 to TRBJ2-1; 10 bases agree with TRBD2. Germline CDR1 reads MDHEN; CDR2 reads SYDVKM. This CDR3 is built from 17 residues. Losses at the gene ends were 1 base for V and 7 bases for J; bases not matched to a gene: 10. The DNA of the CDR3 is TGTGCCAGCAGTTTATCCACTCCGAGCGGGAGGGGAAATGAGCAGTTCTTC. As protein: CASSLSTPSGRGNEQFF.

This clone has more than one count but fewer than ten. CDR3 residues: CASSRQTGTGTFWQYF. The CDR3 DNA is TGTGCCAGCAGCCGACAAACCGGGACAGGGACTTTCTGGCAGTACTTC. This chain joins TRBV4-2 and TRBJ2-7; 9 bases fit TRBD1. CDR3 size: 16 residues. Germline V gives CDR1 LGHNA, CDR2 YNFKEQ. Trimming cost V 4 bases and J 9 bases; bases outside gene matches: 16.

CDR3 amino acids: CAWRGQVETQYF. CDR3 nucleotide sequence: TGTGCCTGGAGAGGTCAGGTTGAGACCCAGTACTTC. This rearrangement joins TRBV30 to TRBJ2-5, with D uncertain. V was shortened by 3 bases and J by 5 bases, with 10 bases between the two germline ends. The CDR3 is 12 amino acids. From germline, CDR1 is GTSNPN and CDR2 SVGIG (reference sequence). Looking up the rest from reference TRBV30 and TRBJ2-5 gives the full variable domain: SQTIHQWPATLVQPVGSPLSLECTVEGTSNPNLYWYRQAAGRGLQLLFYSVGIGQISSEVPQNLSASRPQDRQFILSSKKLLLSDSGFYLCAWRGQVETQYFGPGTRLLVL.

J is TRBJ2-7 and V is TRBV5-1; TRBD2 aligns across 13 bases. Germline trimming cut 4 bases from V and 3 bases from J; bases unmatched to any gene: 4. The CDR3 length is 15 residues. Germline V gene lookup returns CDR1 SGHRS and CDR2 YFSETQ. The CDR3 DNA reads as TGCGCCAGCAGCCCCGGGACTAGCGGGATCTACGAGCAGTACTTC. It codes for CASSPGTSGIYEQYF.

The chain couples TRBV6-1 to TRBJ2-5; D is unresolved. The CDR3 is 10 residues long. The V end was cut by 10 bases, the J end by 3 bases, with 6 bases between. Germline CDR1 reads MNHNS; CDR2 reads SASEGT. CDR3 sequence: CATTEETQYF. The CDR3 region has the DNA TGTGCCACCACAGAAGAGACCCAGTACTTC.

This chain uses TRBV4-3 with TRBJ2-7, with D possibly being TRBD2 (5 bases). Germline V gene lookup returns CDR1 LGHNA and CDR2 YSLEER. This CDR3 is 14 amino acids long. Trimming stripped 1 base from V and 2 bases from J, with 9 bases between. This CDR3 reads CASSQVGSPYEQYF. In DNA form, the CDR3 reads TGCGCCAGCAGCCAAGTTGGGAGCCCCTACGAGCAGTACTTC.

The rearrangement joins TRBV28 to TRBJ2-3; a possible D gene is TRBD2 (7 bases). CDR3 size: 21 residues. Trimming shortened V by 3 bases and J by 0 bases, and 28 bases separated the two germline ends. The germline V gene encodes CDR1 MDHEN and CDR2 SYDVKM. CDR3 protein: CASSFIGARGVLAASTDTQYF. The DNA for the CDR3 is TGTGCCAGCAGTTTTATCGGGGCCAGGGGAGTCCTAGCGGCTAGCACAGATACGCAGTATTTT.

The chain links TRBV11-2 to TRBJ2-5; D unclear. This CDR3 is 13 amino acids long. V dropped 0 bases and J dropped 4 bases, with 6 bases sitting between them. Per the germline V gene, CDR1 is SGHAT and CDR2 is FQNNGV. CDR3 amino acids: CASSLDRRETQYF. The CDR3 DNA is TGTGCCAGCAGCTTAGATCGTCGAGAGACCCAGTACTTC.

The CDR3 reads CASSSQPIAGAADTQYF. The CDR3 region has the DNA TGCGCCAGCAGCTCCCAACCTATAGCGGGAGCGGCAGATACGCAGTATTTT. This chain joins TRBV5-1 and TRBJ2-3, with 9 bases fitting TRBD2. Germline CDR1 reads SGHRS; CDR2 reads YFSETQ. The CDR3 consists of 17 residues. J lost 4 bases, V lost 3 bases, and 12 bases had no gene match.

V and J are TRBV7-9 and TRBJ2-7; 7 bases fit TRBD2. The germline gives CDR1 SEHNR, CDR2 FQNEAQ (reference sequence). The J segment lost 7 bases and the V segment lost 1 base, leaving 7 bases of the junction unmatched. This CDR3 is built from 14 residues. The CDR3 protein is CASSLVGGPGEQYF. In DNA, the CDR3 is TGTGCCAGCAGCTTAGTGGGAGGGCCGGGAGAGCAGTACTTC.

The chain employs TRBV6-1 and TRBJ1-2; TRBD1 agrees at 7 bases. V was pared by 5 bases and J by 7 bases, with 4 bases of the junction left unmatched. The length of the CDR3 is 12 residues. Germline V gene data show CDR1 as MNHNS and CDR2 as SASEGT. The DNA for the CDR3 is TGTGCCAGCAGTCGACAGGGAGGTGGCTACACCTTC. This codes for CASSRQGGGYTF.

The chain joins TRBV30 to TRBJ2-7, with TRBD1 matching 9 bases. The CDR3 runs 13 residues. The germline V gene encodes CDR1 GTSNPN and CDR2 SVGIG (reference sequence). V shed 3 bases and J 3 bases; nucleotides not matched to a gene: 3. CDR3 bases: TGTGCCTGGAGCCGGACAGGGGTCTACGAGCAGTACTTC. Its translation is CAWSRTGVYEQYF.

The V gene is TRBV6-5, the J gene TRBJ2-1; unclear D gene. Per germline, CDR1 MNHEY and CDR2 SVGAGI. CDR3 length equals 15 residues. Trimming removed 6 bases at V and 0 bases at J, with 12 bases between. CDR3 DNA: TGTGCCAGCAGGCAGCCTAGTACCTCCTACAATGAGCAGTTCTTC. The encoded protein is CASRQPSTSYNEQFF.